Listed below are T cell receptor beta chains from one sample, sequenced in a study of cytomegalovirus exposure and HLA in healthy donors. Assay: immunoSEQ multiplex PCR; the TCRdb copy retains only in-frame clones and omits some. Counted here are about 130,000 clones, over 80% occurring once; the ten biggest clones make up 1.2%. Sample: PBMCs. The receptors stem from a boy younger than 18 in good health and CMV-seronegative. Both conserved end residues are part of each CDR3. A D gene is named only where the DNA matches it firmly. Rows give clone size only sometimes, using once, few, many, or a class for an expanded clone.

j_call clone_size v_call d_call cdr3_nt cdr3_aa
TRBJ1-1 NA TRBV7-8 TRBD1 TGTGCCAGCAGCAGAGACAGGGGGAACACTGAAGCTTTCTTT CASSRDRGNTEAFF
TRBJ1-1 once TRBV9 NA TGTGCCAGCAGCCCAACTTACACTGAAGCTTTCTTT CASSPTYTEAFF
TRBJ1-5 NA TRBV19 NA TGTGCCAGTAGTATCTTCAGGGGTGAGCGCAATCAGCCCCAGCATTTT CASSIFRGERNQPQHF
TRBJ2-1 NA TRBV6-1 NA TGTGCCAGCAGTGTTCAGGGTCTCTACAATGAGCAGTTCTTC CASSVQGLYNEQFF
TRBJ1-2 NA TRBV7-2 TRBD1 TGTGCCAGCAGCCCCAGGGGGCAATACTATGGCTACACCTTC CASSPRGQYYGYTF
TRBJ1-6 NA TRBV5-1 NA TGCGCCAGCAGCCCGGGGGATGATAATTCACCCCTCCACTTT CASSPGDDNSPLHF
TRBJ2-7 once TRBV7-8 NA TGTGCCAGCAGCTTAGTGCGGAATACCTACGAGCAGTACTTC CASSLVRNTYEQYF
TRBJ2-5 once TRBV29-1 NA TGCAGCGCTGGACTTATTCAAGAGACCCAGTACTTC CSAGLIQETQYF
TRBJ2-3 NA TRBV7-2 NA TGTGCCAATCAGGGGAGCTTCACAGATACGCAGTATTTT CANQGSFTDTQYF
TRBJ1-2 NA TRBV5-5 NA TGTGCCAGCAGCGTCAGGGTCACCTATGGCTACACCTTC CASSVRVTYGYTF
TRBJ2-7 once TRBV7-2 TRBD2 TGTGCCAGCAGCTTAACTAGCGGGGCCTACGAGCAGTACTTC CASSLTSGAYEQYF
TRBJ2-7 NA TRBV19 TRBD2 TGTGCCAGTAGTCCCCCCAGCGGGAGGTCGCCCTACGAGCAGTACTTC CASSPPSGRSPYEQYF
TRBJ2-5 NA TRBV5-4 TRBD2 TGTGCCAGCAGCTTCGCGGGAGGGACCCAAGAGACCCAGTACTTC CASSFAGGTQETQYF
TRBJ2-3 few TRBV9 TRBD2 TGTGCCAGCAGCGTCCTAGCGGGAGTGGATACGCAGTATTTT CASSVLAGVDTQYF
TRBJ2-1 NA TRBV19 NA TGTGCCAGTAGCTTTCAGGGGAGCAGGGGCTCCTACAATGAGCAGTTCTTC CASSFQGSRGSYNEQFF
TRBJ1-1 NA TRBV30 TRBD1 TGTGCCTGGAGGACAGGGGCCACTGAAGCTTTCTTT CAWRTGATEAFF
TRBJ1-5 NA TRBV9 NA TGTGCCAGCAGCGAAACAGGAGGCAATCAGCCCCAGCATTTT CASSETGGNQPQHF
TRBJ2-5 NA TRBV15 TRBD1 TGTGCCACCAGCCTCAGACCCGACAGGGGACAAGAGACCCAGTACTTC CATSLRPDRGQETQYF
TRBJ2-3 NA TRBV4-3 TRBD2 TGCGCCAGCAGCCAGGGCGGGAGTCTAGGCACAGATACGCAGTATTTT CASSQGGSLGTDTQYF
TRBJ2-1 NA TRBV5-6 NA TGTGCCAGCGCTCTACGTAGAGAGCAGTTCTTC CASALRREQFF
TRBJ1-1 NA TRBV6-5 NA TGTGCCAGCAGTCAGGGGTACGAAGCTTTCTTT CASSQGYEAFF
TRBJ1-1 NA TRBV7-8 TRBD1 TGTGCCAGCAGCTTAGTGGACAGGGGCGGCACTGAAGCTTTCTTT CASSLVDRGGTEAFF